The 2 T cell receptor beta chains below were found in one sample sequenced in a study of shared clonotypes between healthy human individuals. Assay: immunoSEQ multiplex PCR; the TCRdb copy retains only in-frame clones and omits some. The data hold about 2.1 million clones, with around 93% observed a single time. Terminally differentiated effector memory CD45RA+ cells were excluded by CCR7 positive selection of CD45RO-negative cells. The sample consisted of naive CD8+ T cells from PBMCs. These receptors were collected from a man younger than 30 in good health. Some clones in this sample may be carry-over from other donors' samples.

This clone appeared a few times. J is TRBJ2-7 and V is TRBV13, with D perhaps matching TRBD1 (6 bases). Per germline, CDR1 PRHDT and CDR2 FYEKMQ (reference sequence). This CDR3 comprises 13 residues. V lost 11 bases to trimming and J lost 5 bases, with 19 bases between them. Written as DNA, the CDR3 is TGTGCCTCCACGTGGGGCAGGGACAACGAGCAGTACTTC. This translates into CASTWGRDNEQYF.

The J gene is TRBJ2-7, the V gene TRBV4-1, with TRBD1 identical over 7 bases. Per the germline V gene, CDR1 is MGHRA and CDR2 is YSYEKL. CDR3 length equals 14 residues. Losses at the gene ends were 0 bases for V and 3 bases for J; bases not matched to a gene: 2. CDR3 loop: CASSQDGTDYEQYF. CDR3 DNA sequence: TGCGCCAGCAGCCAAGATGGGACAGACTACGAGCAGTACTTC.